The subject of this entry is one T cell receptor beta chain. Its cognate antigen is unknown. The data stem from a study of T cell responses to AZD1222 COVID-19 vaccine. The table came from immunoSEQ multiplex PCR; TCRdb's copy has only in-frame clones and leaves some out. The sample shows roughly 100,000 clones, around 90% of them seen only once. The CDR3 sequence is 15 residues long. Per germline, CDR1 SGHDT and CDR2 YYEEEE. V lost 3 bases and J lost 4, with 16 bases in between. Study findings and constraints: Donors, mostly white British, included more females; clonal diversity was possibly underestimated.

This clonotype was obtained from an adult in good health. The chain recombines TRBV5-6 with TRBJ1-2, with D perhaps TRBD1 (6 bases). The sequencing here drew on peripheral blood, taken on day 0 of AZD1222 vaccination. DNA of the CDR3: TGTGCCAGCAGCTATCACAGGGACTACCCCTATGGCTACACCTTC. This translates into CASSYHRDYPYGYTF.